The TCR beta chain under discussion was sequenced for a study of response to subunit inactivated influenza vaccine. Notes on the study in general: Authors suggested few new T cells are recruited by each seasonal influenza vaccination.

This clonotype occurred many times. What it recognizes is unknown. Losses at the gene ends were 4 bases for V and 8 bases for J; bases not matched to a gene: 4. CDR1 SQVTM and CDR2 ANQGSEA come from the germline V gene. There are 12 residues in the CDR3. Via MiXCR, TCRdb re-called the RT-PCR reads, giving one row per CDR3 protein. The data show about 480,000 distinct CDR3 sequences, over 10% seen once. This receptor was obtained from a middle-aged man who received an inactivated influenza vaccine. The chain couples TRBV29-1 to TRBJ2-5; 10 positions agree with TRBD1. The sequencing here drew on PBMCs from blood, taken about 40 days after vaccination. The CDR3 sequence is CSVGDRGFTQYF. The CDR3 DNA reads TGCAGCGTTGGGGACAGGGGATTTACCCAGTACTTC. The full variable domain, with the rest looked up from reference TRBV29-1 and TRBJ2-5, is SAVISQKPSRDICQRGTSLTIQCQVDSQVTMMFWYRQQPGQSLTLIATANQGSEATYESGFVIDKFPISRPNLTFSTLTVSNMSPEDSSIYLCSVGDRGFTQYFGPGTRLLVL.